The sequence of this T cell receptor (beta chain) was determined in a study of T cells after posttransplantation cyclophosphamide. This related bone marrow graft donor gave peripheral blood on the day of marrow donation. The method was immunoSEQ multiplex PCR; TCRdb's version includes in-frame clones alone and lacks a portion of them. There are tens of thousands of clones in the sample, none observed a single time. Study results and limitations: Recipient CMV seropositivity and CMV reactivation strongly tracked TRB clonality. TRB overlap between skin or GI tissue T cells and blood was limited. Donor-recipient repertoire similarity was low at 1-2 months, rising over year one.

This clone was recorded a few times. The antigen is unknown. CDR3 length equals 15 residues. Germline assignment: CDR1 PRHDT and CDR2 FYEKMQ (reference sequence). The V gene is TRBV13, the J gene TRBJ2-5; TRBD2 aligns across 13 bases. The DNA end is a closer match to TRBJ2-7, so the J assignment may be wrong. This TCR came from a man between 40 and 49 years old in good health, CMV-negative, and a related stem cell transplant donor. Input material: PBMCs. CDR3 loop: CASSSTGTSGIEQYF. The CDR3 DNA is TGTGCCAGCAGCTCAACCGGGACTAGCGGGATCGAGCAGTACTTC.